The T cell receptor beta chain under discussion was sequenced for a study of blood T cell repertoires in COVID-19. In the original workflow: Reference gene primer amplification gave estimated nucleated cell counts. Clones were sequenced by immunoSEQ multiplex PCR, and TCRdb holds only the in-frame ones, with some missing. The V and J calls and clone size come from that table; D and trimming were worked out from the DNA. The table shows under 65,000 clones, with about 90% occurring only once. The V gene's germline CDR1 is GTSNPN and CDR2 SVGIG (reference sequence). This CDR3 is 13 amino acids long. Trimming took 5 bases from V and 0 from J; bases not matched to a gene: 4. One Seattle source followed patients from active infection through their disease course.

Sequencing used peripheral blood. This TCR came from a woman of 80 years or more with COVID-19, enrolled during active disease. The chain employs TRBV30 and TRBJ2-7; TRBD1 matches 7 bases. The DNA for the CDR3 is TGTGCCTGGGGGGCAGGGGGCTCCTACGAGCAGTACTTC. Translated, it gives CAWGAGGSYEQYF.